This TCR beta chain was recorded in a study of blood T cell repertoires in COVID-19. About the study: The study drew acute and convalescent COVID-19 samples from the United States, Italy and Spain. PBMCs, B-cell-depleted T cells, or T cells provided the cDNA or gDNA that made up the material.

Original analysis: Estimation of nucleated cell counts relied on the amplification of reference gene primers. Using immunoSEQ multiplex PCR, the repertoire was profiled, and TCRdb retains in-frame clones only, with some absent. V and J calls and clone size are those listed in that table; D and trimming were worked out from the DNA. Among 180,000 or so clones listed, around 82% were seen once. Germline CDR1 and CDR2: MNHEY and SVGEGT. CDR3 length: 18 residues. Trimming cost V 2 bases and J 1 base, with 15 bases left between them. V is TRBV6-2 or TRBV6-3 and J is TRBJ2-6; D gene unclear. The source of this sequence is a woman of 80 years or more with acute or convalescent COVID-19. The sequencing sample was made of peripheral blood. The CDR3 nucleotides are TGTGCCAGCAGTTACGGGCAGGCGATAACTTCTGGGGCCAACGTCCTGACTTTC. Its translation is CASSYGQAITSGANVLTF.